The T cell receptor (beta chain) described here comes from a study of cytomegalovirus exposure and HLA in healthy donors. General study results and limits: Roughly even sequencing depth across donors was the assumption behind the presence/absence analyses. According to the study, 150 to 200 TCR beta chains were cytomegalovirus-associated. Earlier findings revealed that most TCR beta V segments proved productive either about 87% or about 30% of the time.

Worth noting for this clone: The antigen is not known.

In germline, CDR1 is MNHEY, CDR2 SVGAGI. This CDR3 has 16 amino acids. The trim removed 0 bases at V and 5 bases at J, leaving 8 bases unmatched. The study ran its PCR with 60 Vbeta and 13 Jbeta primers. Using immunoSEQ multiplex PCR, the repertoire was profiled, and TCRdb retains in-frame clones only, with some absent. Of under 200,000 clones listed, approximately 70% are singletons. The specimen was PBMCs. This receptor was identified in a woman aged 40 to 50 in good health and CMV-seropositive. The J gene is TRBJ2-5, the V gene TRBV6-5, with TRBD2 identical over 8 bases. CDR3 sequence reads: CASSYSPAGGAETQYF. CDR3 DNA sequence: TGTGCCAGCAGTTACTCCCCTGCCGGGGGGGCTGAGACCCAGTACTTC.